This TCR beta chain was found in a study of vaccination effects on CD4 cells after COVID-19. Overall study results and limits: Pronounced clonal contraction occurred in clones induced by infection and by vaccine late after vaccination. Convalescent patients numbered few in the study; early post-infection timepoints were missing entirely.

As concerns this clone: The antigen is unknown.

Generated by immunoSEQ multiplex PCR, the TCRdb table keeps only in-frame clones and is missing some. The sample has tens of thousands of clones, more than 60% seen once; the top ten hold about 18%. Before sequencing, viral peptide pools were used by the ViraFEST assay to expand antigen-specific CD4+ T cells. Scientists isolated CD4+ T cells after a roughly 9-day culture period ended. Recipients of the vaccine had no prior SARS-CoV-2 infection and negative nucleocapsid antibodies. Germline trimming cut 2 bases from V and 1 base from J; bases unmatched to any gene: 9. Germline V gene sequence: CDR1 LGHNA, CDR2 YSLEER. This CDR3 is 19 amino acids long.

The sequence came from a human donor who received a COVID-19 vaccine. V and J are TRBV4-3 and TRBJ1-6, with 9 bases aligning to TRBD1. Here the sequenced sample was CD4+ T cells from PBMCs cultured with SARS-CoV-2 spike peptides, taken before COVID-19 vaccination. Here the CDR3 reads CASSQRGTGKGSYNSPLHF. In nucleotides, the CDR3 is TGCGCCAGCAGCCAAAGGGGGACAGGGAAGGGGTCCTATAATTCACCCCTCCACTTT.